This T cell receptor (beta chain) appears in the sequencing data of a study of shared clonotypes between healthy human individuals. Overall study findings and caveats: Expectations were that clonotype sharing among donors would be affected by sequencing depth.

Naive-designated CD8 cells lacked CD45RO, were positively enriched for CCR7, and omitted terminally differentiated effector memory CD45RA+ cells. Only in-frame clones appear in the TCRdb table, and some are missing; sequencing was by immunoSEQ multiplex PCR. The repertoire has roughly 2,000,000 clones, about 94% of them found once; the top ten carry 1.5% to 2%. Per the germline V gene, CDR1 is LNHDA and CDR2 is SQIVND (reference sequence). V shed 7 bases and J shed 6 bases, with 10 bases lying between them. The CDR3 is made up of 12 amino acids. Notes on this clone: Its antigen is unknown.

The origin of this receptor is a man younger than 30 in good health. Some clones in this sample may be carry-over from other donors' samples. The sample consisted of naive CD8+ T cells from PBMCs. The chain carries TRBV19 and TRBJ2-1; D gene uncertain. The CDR3 DNA is TGTGCCAGTACGGTCAGTCCCAATGAGCAGTTCTTC. It is translated as CASTVSPNEQFF. The full variable domain, rest sourced from reference TRBV19 and TRBJ2-1, is DGGITQSPKYLFRKEGQNVTLSCEQNLNHDAMYWYRQDPGQGLRLIYYSQIVNDFQKGDIAEGYSVSREKKESFPLTVTSAQKNPTAFYLCASTVSPNEQFFGPGTRLTVL.